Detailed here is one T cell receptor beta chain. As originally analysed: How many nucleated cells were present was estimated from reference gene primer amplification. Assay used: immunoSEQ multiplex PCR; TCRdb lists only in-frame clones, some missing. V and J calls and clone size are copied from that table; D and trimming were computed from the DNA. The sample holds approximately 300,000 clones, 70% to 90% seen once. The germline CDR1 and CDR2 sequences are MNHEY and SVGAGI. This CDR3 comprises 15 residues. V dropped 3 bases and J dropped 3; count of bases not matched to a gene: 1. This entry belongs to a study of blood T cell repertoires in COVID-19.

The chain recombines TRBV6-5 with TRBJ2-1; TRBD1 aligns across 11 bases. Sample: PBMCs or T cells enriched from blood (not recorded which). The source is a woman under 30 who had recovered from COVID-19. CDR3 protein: CASSYGTGGYNEQFF. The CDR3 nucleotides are TGTGCCAGCAGTTATGGGACAGGGGGCTACAATGAGCAGTTCTTC.